This T cell receptor beta chain is drawn from a study of radiotherapy plus CTLA-4 blockade in lung cancer. Findings and limits, study-wide: Blood TCR clones of tumor origin expanded after radiotherapy plus ipilimumab.

CTLA-4 blockade using ipilimumab, together with focal radiation, was received by patients with chemo-refractory metastatic non-small-cell lung cancer. With respect to this clone: Its cognate antigen is unknown.

Here immunoSEQ multiplex PCR was the method, and the copy in TCRdb shows in-frame clones only, minus some. Counted here are 85,000 to 90,000 clones, approximately 79% occurring once; the ten biggest clones make up around 15%. CDR1 is LNHDA and CDR2 is SQIVND in the germline V gene (reference sequence). This CDR3 has 15 amino acids. V was pared by 7 bases and J by 0 bases, with 10 bases between. This specimen consisted of peripheral blood, obtained from a patient treated with radiotherapy plus ipilimumab. The V call is TRBV19, the J call TRBJ2-6; a weak D match, TRBD2 (5 bases). This sequence was found in a human donor with non-small cell lung cancer that progressed on radiotherapy plus ipilimumab. The CDR3 loop reads CASTTGSSGANVLTF. CDR3 nucleotide sequence: TGTGCCAGTACTACGGGATCCTCTGGGGCCAACGTCCTGACTTTC.